The clone carrying this TCR beta chain appeared a few times. Trimming took off 2 bases at V and 0 bases at J, with 10 bases between the two ends. CDR1 and CDR2 from the germline V gene are SQVTM and ANQGSEA. The CDR3 loop spans 14 amino acids. This sample is part of a study of tumour-infiltrating T cells in Burkitt lymphoma. TCRdb's copy holds only in-frame clones and misses some; the assay was immunoSEQ multiplex PCR. The table lists more than 45,000 clones, 30% to 40% of them singletons, with over 2.5% in the top ten. The TCR sequence derives from a human donor with Burkitt lymphoma. The specimen was tumor tissue. The gene calls are TRBV29-1 and TRBJ1-1, with a tentative D call TRBD1 (5 bases). This CDR3 reads CSVEWGSMNTEAFF. The CDR3, as DNA: TGCAGCGTTGAATGGGGCAGTATGAACACTGAAGCTTTCTTT.